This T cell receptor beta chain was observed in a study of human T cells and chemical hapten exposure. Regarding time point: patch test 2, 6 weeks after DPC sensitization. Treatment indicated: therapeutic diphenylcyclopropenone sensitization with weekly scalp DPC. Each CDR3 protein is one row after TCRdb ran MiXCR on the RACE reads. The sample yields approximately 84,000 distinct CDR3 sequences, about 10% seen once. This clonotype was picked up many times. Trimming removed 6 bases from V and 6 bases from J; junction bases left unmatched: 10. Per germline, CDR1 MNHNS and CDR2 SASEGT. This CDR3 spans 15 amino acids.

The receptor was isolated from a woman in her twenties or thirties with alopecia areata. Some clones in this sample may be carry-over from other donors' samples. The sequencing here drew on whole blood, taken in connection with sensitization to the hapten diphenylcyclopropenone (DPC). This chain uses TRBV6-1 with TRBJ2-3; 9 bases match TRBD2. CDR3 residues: CASSALAGNSDTQYF. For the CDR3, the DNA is TGTGCCAGCAGCGCGCTAGCGGGGAATTCGGATACGCAGTATTTT.